Listed here is a single T cell receptor (beta chain). TCRdb's table, derived via immunoSEQ multiplex PCR, lists solely in-frame clones and lacks some. The sample shows 200,000 or so clones, 75% to 85% of them seen only once. Germline V gives CDR1 MNHEY, CDR2 SMNVEV (reference sequence). The ends lost 4 bases at V and 7 bases at J; junction bases unmatched: 13. This CDR3 is 17 amino acids long. The data originate from a study of blood T cell repertoires in COVID-19. This sequence was found in a woman aged 40 to 55 with acute COVID-19. The chain uses TRBV27 and TRBJ2-3, with 11 bases identical to TRBD2. The material sequenced was PBMCs or T cells enriched from blood (not recorded which). CDR3 coding DNA: TGTGCCAGCAGTTCATGGACTAGCGGGCGGGGTTTGTATACGCAGTATTTT. The encoded protein is CASSSWTSGRGLYTQYF.